These 27 T cell receptor beta chains share one sample of origin, sequenced in a study of T cell repertoires in cytomegalovirus infection. One entry per CDR3 protein results from TCRdb running MiXCR on the reads. The sample carries fewer than 1,000,000 distinct CDR3 sequences, 31% recorded once. No antigen has been identified for these receptors. The material was cultured CD8+ T cells from PBMCs, obtained from culture after CMV antigen stimulation. Receptor source: a human donor in good health (CMV status not recorded). Some clones in this sample may be carry-over from other donors' samples.

The rearrangement joins TRBV19 to TRBJ1-5, with D uncertain. Trimming removed 4 bases from V and 5 bases from J, with 9 bases in between. This CDR3 has 13 residues. CDR1 and CDR2 (germline): LNHDA, SQIVND (reference sequence). The CDR3 is CASSRDIDQPQHF. DNA for the CDR3: TGTGCCAGTAGTAGAGACATAGATCAGCCCCAGCATTTT.

This clonotype has only a few counts. This chain uses TRBV27 with TRBJ1-5; D remains unclear. Looked up from germline, CDR1 is MNHEY and CDR2 is SMNVEV (reference sequence). CDR3 length: 12 residues. Trimming left V 8 bases short and J 6 bases short, with 11 bases between. CDR3 sequence reads: CASGIIGQPQHF. Written as DNA, the CDR3 is TGTGCCAGCGGGATAATTGGTCAGCCCCAGCATTTT.

The V call is TRBV5-8, the J call TRBJ1-1; weak D call: TRBD1 (6 bases). The CDR3 loop spans 17 amino acids. The V end lost 2 bases, the J end lost 0 bases, and 17 bases lay between the germline ends. Germline-derived CDR1 and CDR2 are SGHTS and YDEGEE. The CDR3 loop is CASSFVQLYRVNTEAFF. CDR3 nucleotide sequence: TGTGCCAGCAGCTTCGTCCAGTTATACAGGGTGAACACTGAAGCTTTCTTT.

The chain uses TRBV9 and TRBJ1-1; D remains ambiguous. V shed 0 bases and J shed 4 bases, with 10 bases lying between them. This CDR3 is 14 amino acids long. The germline gives CDR1 SGDLS, CDR2 YYNGEE. CDR3: CASSVESKVTEAFF. DNA of the CDR3: TGTGCCAGCAGCGTAGAATCAAAGGTCACTGAAGCTTTCTTT.

V usage is TRBV4-3 and J usage is TRBJ2-3; weak D call: TRBD2 (7 bases). V dropped 0 bases and J dropped 2 bases, with 15 bases sitting between them. Looked up from germline, CDR1 is LGHNA and CDR2 is YSLEER. There are 17 residues in the CDR3. DNA of the CDR3: TGCGCCAGCAGCCAAGATTGGGCGGGGGCCCTCACAGATACGCAGTATTTT. As protein: CASSQDWAGALTDTQYF.

This sequence joins TRBV5-1 and TRBJ2-1; unclear D gene. Per germline, CDR1 SGHRS and CDR2 YFSETQ. V lost 4 bases, J lost 0 bases, and 8 bases lay in between. The CDR3 length is 14 residues. The CDR3: CASSSPASYNEQFF. Here the CDR3 DNA reads TGCGCCAGCAGCAGCCCGGCCTCCTACAATGAGCAGTTCTTC.

This chain uses TRBV6-6 with TRBJ2-1; 8 bases agree with TRBD1. The germline V gene has CDR1 MNHNY and CDR2 SVGAGI (reference sequence). CDR3 length: 16 amino acids. V lost 5 bases and J lost 5; bases outside the gene matches: 11. The CDR3 loop is CASSRAGTGFHNEQFF. The CDR3 coding sequence is TGTGCCAGCAGTCGCGCTGGGACAGGTTTCCACAATGAGCAGTTCTTC.

The V gene is TRBV6-5, the J gene TRBJ2-1; tentatively, D is TRBD2 (7 bases). Germline V gene data show CDR1 as MNHEY and CDR2 as SVGAGI. V was cut by 6 bases and J by 8 bases, with 20 bases left in between. The CDR3 consists of 15 residues. CDR3 in amino acids: CASSPWGGKVDEQFF. CDR3 DNA sequence: TGTGCCAGCAGCCCATGGGGGGGCAAGGTGGATGAGCAGTTCTTC.

The V and J genes are TRBV6-2 or TRBV6-3 and TRBJ2-4; D call uncertain. Germline lookup yields CDR1 MNHEY and CDR2 SVGEGT. V was shortened by 8 bases and J by 4 bases, with 15 bases between the two germline ends. There are 14 residues in the CDR3. This CDR3 reads CASVNGRRKNIQYF. CDR3 coding DNA: TGTGCCAGCGTAAACGGACGGCGAAAAAACATTCAGTACTTC.

The chain combines TRBV14 with TRBJ2-7, with no clear D. Germline V gene data show CDR1 as SGHDN and CDR2 as FVKESK. V was clipped by 7 bases and J by 4 bases, with 14 bases between them. CDR3 length equals 13 residues. The CDR3: CASTHHSRYEQYF. DNA for the CDR3: TGTGCCAGCACCCACCACAGCAGATACGAGCAGTACTTC. The complete variable domain, with remaining parts taken from reference TRBV14 and TRBJ2-7, reads EAGVTQFPSHSVIEKGQTVTLRCDPISGHDNLYWYRRVMGKEIKFLLHFVKESKQDESGMPNNRFLAERTGGTYSTLKVQPAELEDSGVYFCASTHHSRYEQYFGPGTRLTVT.

In the case of this clonotype: The junction differs from germline at one of its ends, possibly a read error. The genes are TRBV4-1 and TRBJ1-1; D unresolved. CDR1 is MGHRA and CDR2 is YSYEKL in the germline V gene. CDR3 length: 12 residues. CDR3: CASSSSHAEAFF. The CDR3 region has the DNA TGTGCCAGCAGCTCTTCTCATGCTGAAGCTTTCTTT.

The chain couples TRBV29-1 to TRBJ1-1; D perhaps matches TRBD1 (5 bases). Germline CDR1 SQVTM, CDR2 ANQGSEA. The CDR3 is made up of 12 amino acids. The V end lost 4 bases, the J end lost 11 bases, and 17 bases lay between the germline ends. The CDR3 reads CSVGTGRLGAFF. CDR3 nucleotide sequence: TGCAGCGTTGGCACAGGCCGACTAGGGGCTTTCTTT.

The V call is TRBV27, the J call TRBJ1-4; 11 nucleotides line up with TRBD1. The CDR3 consists of 15 residues. Germline assignment: CDR1 MNHEY and CDR2 SMNVEV (reference sequence). J was trimmed by 5 bases and V by 4 bases; bases with no gene match: 3. For the CDR3, the DNA is TGTGCCAGCAGTTGGGGGACAGGGGGAAATGAAAAACTGTTTTTT. Residues: CASSWGTGGNEKLFF.

In this sample, this clonotype turned up a few times. This chain links TRBV28 with TRBJ2-1; no definite D call. Trimming took off 5 bases at V and 3 bases at J, with 11 bases between the two ends. This CDR3 has 14 amino acids. Germline assignment: CDR1 MDHEN and CDR2 SYDVKM. CDR3 loop: CASSRSQFYNEQFF. CDR3 nucleotides: TGTGCCAGCAGTCGTTCCCAATTCTACAATGAGCAGTTCTTC.

This chain's CDR3 is CASSSSWGQGVEYWQFF. The CDR3 coding sequence is TGTGCCAGCAGTTCCTCATGGGGACAGGGGGTAGAATATTGGCAGTTCTTC. This rearrangement joins TRBV28 to TRBJ2-1, with 11 bases identical to TRBD1. This CDR3 spans 17 amino acids. V dropped 4 bases and J dropped 12; count of bases not matched to a gene: 17. Per the germline V gene, CDR1 is MDHEN and CDR2 is SYDVKM.

The chain couples TRBV7-3 to TRBJ2-2; D ambiguous. The CDR3 is made up of 13 amino acids. With 5 bases removed from V and 7 bases from J, the gap between germline ends came to 11 bases. From germline, CDR1 is SGHTA and CDR2 FQGTGA. CDR3 protein: CASSPSSIGELFF. The CDR3 nucleotides are TGTGCCAGCAGCCCGTCGTCCATCGGGGAGCTGTTTTTT.

The chain combines TRBV12-3 or TRBV12-4 with TRBJ1-2; D is undetermined. V was clipped by 1 base and J by 3 bases, with 9 bases between them. This CDR3 has 14 amino acids. The CDR3 nucleotides are TGTGCCAGCAGTTTAGGGCTGGCGCACTATGGCTACACCTTC. Its protein is CASSLGLAHYGYTF.

Only a few counts were recorded for this clonotype. The chain has TRBV27 and TRBJ2-7; D unresolved. The CDR3 is 14 residues long. V lost 6 bases and J lost 2, with 14 bases in between. Per the germline V gene, CDR1 is MNHEY and CDR2 is SMNVEV (reference sequence). The CDR3 reads CASSGQSSTYEQYF. The CDR3 DNA sequence: TGTGCCAGCAGCGGGCAGTCATCGACCTACGAGCAGTACTTC.

The chain employs TRBV7-2 and TRBJ1-2; weak D call: TRBD1 (5 bases). Trimming cost V 5 bases and J 8 bases, with 12 bases left between them. Germline V gives CDR1 SGHTA, CDR2 FQGNSA. The CDR3 spans 12 residues. The CDR3 DNA is TGTGCCAGCAGCCCTATGGGGGTGGGCTACACCTTC. The encoded protein is CASSPMGVGYTF.

At least ten counts were recorded for this clonotype. This sequence joins TRBV6-1 and TRBJ2-1, with 9 bases matching TRBD2. CDR3 length equals 16 residues. Germline lookup yields CDR1 MNHNS and CDR2 SASEGT. J was trimmed by 8 bases and V by 4 bases; bases with no gene match: 12. Written as DNA, the CDR3 is TGTGCCAGCAGTGCCCTATCCGCGGGGGGGAGGGATGAGCAGTTCTTC. Translating gives CASSALSAGGRDEQFF.

Regarding this clonotype: This may be a read error: a much more frequent sequence differs by one nucleotide. The rearrangement uses TRBV12-3 or TRBV12-4 and TRBJ1-5; 8 bases align to TRBD1. The CDR3 runs 14 residues. With V trimmed by 5 bases and J by 3 bases, 3 bases remained unmatched. CDR3 DNA sequence: TGTGCCAGCAGTATGACAGGGGACAATCAGCCCCAGCATTTT. Translating gives CASSMTGDNQPQHF.

This clonotype was seen at least ten times. The rearrangement uses TRBV7-6 and TRBJ2-1, with a tentative D call TRBD1 (6 bases). The CDR3 runs 15 residues. V was cut by 5 bases and J by 2 bases, with 13 bases left in between. Germline V gene data show CDR1 as SGHVS and CDR2 as FNYEAQ. The CDR3 sequence: CASSPSAGAYNEQFF. The CDR3 DNA reads TGTGCCAGCAGCCCTAGTGCAGGGGCCTACAATGAGCAGTTCTTC.

On this clonotype itself: One end of the junction fails to match germline, which may point to a read error. The CDR3 nucleotides read TGTGTCAGCGCCCCGCCTCATCCTAACTATGGCTACACCTTC. Protein product: CVSAPPHPNYGYTF. The gene calls are TRBV7-9 and TRBJ1-2, with D uncertain. Germline CDR1 SEHNR, CDR2 FQNEAQ (reference sequence). The CDR3 totals 14 residues.

Only a few counts were recorded for this clonotype. This chain joins TRBV7-9 and TRBJ1-2; tentative D call: TRBD1 (5 bases). This CDR3 has 15 amino acids. Germline assignment: CDR1 SEHNR and CDR2 FQNEAQ (reference sequence). Trimming took 3 bases from V and 0 from J, leaving 11 bases between them. The CDR3 protein is CASSFQGGPNYGYTF. For the CDR3, the DNA is TGTGCCAGCAGCTTCCAGGGCGGGCCTAACTATGGCTACACCTTC.

There are many counts of this clonotype. The V call is TRBV6-6, the J call TRBJ2-4; D uncertain. Trimming removed 5 bases at V and 1 base at J, with 12 bases between. The CDR3 sequence is 15 residues long. CDR1 and CDR2 (germline): MNHNY, SVGAGI (reference sequence). CDR3 in amino acids: CASSSISAAKNIQYF. The CDR3 bases are TGTGCCAGCAGTAGTATCTCGGCTGCCAAAAACATTCAGTACTTC.

Only one count was recorded for this clonotype. The chain is built from TRBV7-4 and TRBJ2-3; 13 bases match TRBD2. Germline CDR1 and CDR2: SGHVT and SQSDAQ. J lost 2 bases, V lost 6 bases, and 5 bases had no gene match. The CDR3 spans 16 residues. The CDR3 DNA is TGTGCCAGCAGATCACTAGCGGGGGGGCCCACAGATACGCAGTATTTT. Its translation: CASRSLAGGPTDTQYF.

The genes are TRBV12-3 or TRBV12-4 and TRBJ2-1; D might be TRBD2 (5 bases). The CDR3 loop spans 14 amino acids. The ends were cut back, 7 bases at V and 3 bases at J, with 13 bases in the middle. The CDR3 reads CASKLLGSYNEQFF. The CDR3 nucleotides are TGTGCCAGCAAGTTACTGGGGAGCTACAATGAGCAGTTCTTC.